This T cell receptor beta chain comes out of a study of blood T cell repertoires in COVID-19. Across the whole study: Spain, Italy and the United States supplied samples that represented acute and convalescent COVID-19.

Here immunoSEQ multiplex PCR was the method, and the copy in TCRdb shows in-frame clones only, minus some. This sample carries 200,000 to 250,000 clones, 82% of them seen once, and the ten largest clones take under 3.5%. Participants' own reports of clinical history determined their cohort assignment. Recovered participants had two consecutive negative NP/OP PCR tests, healthcare professional clearance, or symptom resolution. The CDR3 has 15 residues. Deletions cut 1 base from V and 2 bases from J, with 10 bases between. Per germline, CDR1 SGHNT and CDR2 YYREEE (reference sequence). The chain couples TRBV5-4 to TRBJ2-1; D gene unclear. The specimen was PBMCs or T cells enriched from blood (not recorded which). The source of this sequence is a woman aged 55-70 years who had recovered from COVID-19. In DNA form, the CDR3 reads TGTGCCAGCAGCTTGTTTCTGAACACCTACAATGAGCAGTTCTTC. Translating gives CASSLFLNTYNEQFF.